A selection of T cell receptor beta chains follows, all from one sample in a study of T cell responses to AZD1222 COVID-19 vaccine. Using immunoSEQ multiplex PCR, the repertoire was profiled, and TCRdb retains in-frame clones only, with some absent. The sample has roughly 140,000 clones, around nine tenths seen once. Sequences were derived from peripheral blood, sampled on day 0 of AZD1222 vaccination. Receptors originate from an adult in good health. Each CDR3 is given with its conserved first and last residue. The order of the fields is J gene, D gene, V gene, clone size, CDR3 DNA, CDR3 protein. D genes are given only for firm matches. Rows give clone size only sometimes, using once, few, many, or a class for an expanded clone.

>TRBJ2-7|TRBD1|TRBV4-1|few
TGCGCCAGCAGGGACAGGGTCTACTCCTACGAGCAGTACTTC
CASRDRVYSYEQYF
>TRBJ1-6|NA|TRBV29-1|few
TGCAGCCCCTGGGCTGGTGCCCAGGTCGCTAATTCACCCCTCCACTTT
CSPWAGAQVANSPLHF
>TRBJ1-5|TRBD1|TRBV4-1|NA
TGCGCCAGCAGCCGGGACAGCTTAAATCAGCCCCAGCATTTT
CASSRDSLNQPQHF
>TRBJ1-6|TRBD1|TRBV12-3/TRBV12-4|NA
TGTGCCAGCAGGACAGGGGGCGGTTCACCCCTCCACTTT
CASRTGGGSPLHF
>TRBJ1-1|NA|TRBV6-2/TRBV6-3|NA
TGTGCCAGCAGTTACGGGGGATTCACTGAAGCTTTCTTT
CASSYGGFTEAFF
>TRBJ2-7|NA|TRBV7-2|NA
TGTGCCAGCAGCTTAAGTTACGAGCAGTACTTC
CASSLSYEQYF
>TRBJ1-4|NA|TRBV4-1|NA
TGCGCCAGCAGCGGGGCCAAAAATACAAGCCCGGAAAAACTGTTTTTT
CASSGAKNTSPEKLFF
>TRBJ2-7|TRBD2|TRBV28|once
TGTGCCAGCAGTTTTACCAGCGGGAAGTACGAGCAGTACTTC
CASSFTSGKYEQYF
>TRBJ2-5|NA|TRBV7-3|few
TGTGCCAGCAGCTCCTCTGTGGAAGAGACCCAGTACTTC
CASSSSVEETQYF
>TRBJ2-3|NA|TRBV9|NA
TGTGCCAGCAGCGCCCGAATCGGACAAGGACCGAGAGATACGCAGTATTTT
CASSARIGQGPRDTQYF
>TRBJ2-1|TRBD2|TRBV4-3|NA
TGCGCCAGCAGCCAAGTCGCTAGCGGGAGCTACAGTGAGCAGTTCTTC
CASSQVASGSYSEQFF
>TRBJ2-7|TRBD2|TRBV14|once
TGTGCCAGCAGCCCTCAAGCGGGAGTGGCCTACGAGCAGTACTTC
CASSPQAGVAYEQYF
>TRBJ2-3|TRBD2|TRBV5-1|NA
TGCGCCAGCAGCCCCTCGGGACTAGCGGGAAGAATAAGCACAGATACGCAGTATTTT
CASSPSGLAGRISTDTQYF
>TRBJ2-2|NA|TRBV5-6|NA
TGTGCCAGCAGCTACGGGGCGAACACCGGGGAGCTGTTTTTT
CASSYGANTGELFF
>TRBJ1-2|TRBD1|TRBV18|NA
TGTGCCAGCTCACCACAAGGACAGGGGAACTATGGCTACACCTTC
CASSPQGQGNYGYTF
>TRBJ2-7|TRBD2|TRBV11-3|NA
TGTGCCAGCAGCAAGTGGGGCGGGACTAGTGTTTCCTACGAGCAGTACTTC
CASSKWGGTSVSYEQYF
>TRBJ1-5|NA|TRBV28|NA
TGTGCCAGCAGTTTATCAGGTTATAGCAATCAGCCCCAGCATTTT
CASSLSGYSNQPQHF
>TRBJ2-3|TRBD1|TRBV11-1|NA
TGTGCCAGCAGCGATTGGGACAGTGAGGCAGATACGCAGTATTTT
CASSDWDSEADTQYF
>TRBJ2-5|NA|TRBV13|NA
TGTGCCAGCAGCCTCGGGAGAGGCCAAGAGACCCAGTACTTC
CASSLGRGQETQYF
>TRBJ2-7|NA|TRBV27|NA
TGTGCCAGCAGCCGAGCCGGCGAGCAGTACTTC
CASSRAGEQYF
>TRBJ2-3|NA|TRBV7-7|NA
TGTGCCAGCAGCTTACAGGGGAGAGGCACAGATACGCAGTATTTT
CASSLQGRGTDTQYF
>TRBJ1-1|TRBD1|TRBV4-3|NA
TGCGCCAGCAGCCAACAAGGTGGAGGGGGCGAAGCTTTCTTT
CASSQQGGGGEAFF
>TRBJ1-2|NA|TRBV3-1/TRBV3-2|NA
TGTGCCAGCAGCCAATGGGGCAGTCGGGGCGGCTACACCTTC
CASSQWGSRGGYTF
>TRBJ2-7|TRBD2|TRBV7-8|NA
TGTGCCAGCAGCTTAGCGCGTTTCGGCCTAGCGGGGAGCGAGCAGTACTTC
CASSLARFGLAGSEQYF
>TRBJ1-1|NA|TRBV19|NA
TGTGCCAGTAGTAAGACAGGCGGGAACACTGAAGCTTTCTTT
CASSKTGGNTEAFF
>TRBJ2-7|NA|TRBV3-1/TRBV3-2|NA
TGTGCCAGCAGCCAAAATGGGCGGTACTACGAGCAGTACTTC
CASSQNGRYYEQYF
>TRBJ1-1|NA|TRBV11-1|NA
TGTGCCAGCAGCTTAATCCGTAACACTGAAGCTTTCTTT
CASSLIRNTEAFF
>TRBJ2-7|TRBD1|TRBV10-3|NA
TGTGCCATCAGTCCATCAGGGGGCGCGTCCTACGAGCAGTACTTC
CAISPSGGASYEQYF
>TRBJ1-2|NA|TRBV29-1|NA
TGCAGCGTTGAATACCAGTTGAATGGCTACACCTTC
CSVEYQLNGYTF
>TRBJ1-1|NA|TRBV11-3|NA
TGTGCCAGCAGCTCCCTGACTTCGGGAAAAGCTTTCTTT
CASSSLTSGKAFF
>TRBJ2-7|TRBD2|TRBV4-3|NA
TGCGCCAGCAGCCGAGACAGGACTAGCGGAACCTACGAGCAGTACTTC
CASSRDRTSGTYEQYF
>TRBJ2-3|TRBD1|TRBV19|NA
TGTGCCAGTAGGACTCCTCCGGGACAGGGGTCTGCGCAGTATTTT
CASRTPPGQGSAQYF
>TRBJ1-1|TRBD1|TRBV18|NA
TGTGCCAGCTCGCTTTACCACGGACAGGGGTCGAACACTGAAGCTTTCTTT
CASSLYHGQGSNTEAFF
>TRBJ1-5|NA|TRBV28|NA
TGTGCCAGCAGTTTATTTGTAGGGAAGAGCAATCAGCCCCAGCATTTT
CASSLFVGKSNQPQHF
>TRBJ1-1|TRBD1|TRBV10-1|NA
TGCGCCAGCAGTTCCCGGGGGGGGACAGCGAACACTGAAGCTTTCTTT
CASSSRGGTANTEAFF
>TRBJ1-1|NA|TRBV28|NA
TGTGCCAGCAGTTTATACAGGACTGAAGCTTTCTTT
CASSLYRTEAFF
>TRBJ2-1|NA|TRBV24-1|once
TGTGCCACCGGCTCCTACAATGAGCAGTTCTTC
CATGSYNEQFF
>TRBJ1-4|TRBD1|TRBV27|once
TGTGCCATTAATTTGGACAGGGGTTATAGGAGGAATGAAAAACTGTTTTTT
CAINLDRGYRRNEKLFF
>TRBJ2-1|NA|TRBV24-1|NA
TGTGCCACCAGTGATTTGCAAGGCGGGAAGAACAATGAGCAGTTCTTC
CATSDLQGGKNNEQFF
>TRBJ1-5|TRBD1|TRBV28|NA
TGTGCCAGCAGTTTATGGGACAGGGGGGATCAGCCCCAGCATTTT
CASSLWDRGDQPQHF
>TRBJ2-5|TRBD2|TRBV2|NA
TGTGCCAGCAGGGCCGGGACTAGCGGGAGAATGGTAGGGTACCAAGAGACCCAGTACTTC
CASRAGTSGRMVGYQETQYF
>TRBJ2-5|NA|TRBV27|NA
TGTGCCAGCAGTCGGGGGGCCGAAATTTCGGTGGAGACCCAGTACTTC
CASSRGAEISVETQYF
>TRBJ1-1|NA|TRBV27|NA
TGTGCCAGCAGTTTATCGGGAACAGCTGAAGCTTTCTTT
CASSLSGTAEAFF
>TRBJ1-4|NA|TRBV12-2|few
TGTGCAAGTCGCGCGCGACAAGCAACTAATGAAAAACTGTTTTTT
CASRARQATNEKLFF
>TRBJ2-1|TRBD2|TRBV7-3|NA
TGTGCCAGCAGCTTACAAGCGGGAGAAGGGGATGAGCAGTTCTTC
CASSLQAGEGDEQFF
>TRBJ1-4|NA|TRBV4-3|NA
TGCGCCAGCAGCCAATTCAGACAGCCTGCAACTAATGAAAAACTGTTTTTT
CASSQFRQPATNEKLFF
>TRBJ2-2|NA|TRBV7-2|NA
TGTGCCAGCAGCCTACAGGTGGAATGGGGGGAGCTGTTTTTT
CASSLQVEWGELFF
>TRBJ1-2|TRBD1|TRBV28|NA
TGTGCCAGCAGTTTATTGGGGACAGGCACGTCCTATGGCTACACCTTC
CASSLLGTGTSYGYTF
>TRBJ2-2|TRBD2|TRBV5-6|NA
TGTGCCAGCAGCTTGACTAGCGGGAACACCGGGGAGCTGTTTTTT
CASSLTSGNTGELFF
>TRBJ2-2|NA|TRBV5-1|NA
TGCGCCAGCAGCTCCTTCTCGGGACGTACGGGGGAGCTGTTTTTT
CASSSFSGRTGELFF
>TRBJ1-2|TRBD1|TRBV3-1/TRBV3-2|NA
TGTGCCAGCAGCCCCGGACAGGCTGGCTATGGCTACACCTTC
CASSPGQAGYGYTF
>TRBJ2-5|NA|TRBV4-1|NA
TGCGCCAGCAGCCAAGATAAGGGTCGAGAGACCCAGTACTTC
CASSQDKGRETQYF
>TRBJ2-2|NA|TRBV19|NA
TGTGCCAGTAGTAAAGTGGCAGACACCGGGGAGCTGTTTTTT
CASSKVADTGELFF
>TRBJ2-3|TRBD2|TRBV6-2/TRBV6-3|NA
TGTGCCAGCAGTTACTCGACCCTAGCGGACACAGATACGCAGTATTTT
CASSYSTLADTDTQYF